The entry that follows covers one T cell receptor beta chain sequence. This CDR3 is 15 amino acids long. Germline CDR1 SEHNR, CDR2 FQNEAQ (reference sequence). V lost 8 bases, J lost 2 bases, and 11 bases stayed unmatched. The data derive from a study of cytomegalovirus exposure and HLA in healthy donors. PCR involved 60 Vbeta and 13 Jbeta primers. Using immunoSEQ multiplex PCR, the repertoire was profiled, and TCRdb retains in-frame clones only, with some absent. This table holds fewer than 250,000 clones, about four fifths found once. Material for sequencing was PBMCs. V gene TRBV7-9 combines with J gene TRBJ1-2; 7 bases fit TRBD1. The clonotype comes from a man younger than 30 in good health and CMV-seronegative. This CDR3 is CASSNTGTDNYGYTF. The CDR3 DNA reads TGTGCCAGCTCGAACACCGGGACAGACAACTATGGCTACACCTTC.